This T cell receptor (beta chain) came from a study of response to subunit inactivated influenza vaccine. TCRdb ran MiXCR on the RT-PCR reads and lists one entry per CDR3 protein. The table has hundreds of thousands of distinct CDR3 sequences, approximately 15% seen once. Trimming cost V 0 bases and J 1 base; bases outside gene matches: 6. The CDR3 is 17 residues long. The V gene's germline CDR1 is LGHNA and CDR2 YSLEER. This clonotype was detected a few times. The gene calls are TRBV4-3 and TRBJ2-5; TRBD1 agrees at 9 bases. This clonotype was sampled from a man over 45 who received an inactivated influenza vaccine. The material sequenced was PBMCs from blood, taken 14 to 15 days before vaccination. The CDR3 loop reads CASSQELDRGFQETQYF. The CDR3 region has the DNA TGCGCCAGCAGCCAAGAACTGGACAGGGGATTCCAAGAGACCCAGTACTTC.